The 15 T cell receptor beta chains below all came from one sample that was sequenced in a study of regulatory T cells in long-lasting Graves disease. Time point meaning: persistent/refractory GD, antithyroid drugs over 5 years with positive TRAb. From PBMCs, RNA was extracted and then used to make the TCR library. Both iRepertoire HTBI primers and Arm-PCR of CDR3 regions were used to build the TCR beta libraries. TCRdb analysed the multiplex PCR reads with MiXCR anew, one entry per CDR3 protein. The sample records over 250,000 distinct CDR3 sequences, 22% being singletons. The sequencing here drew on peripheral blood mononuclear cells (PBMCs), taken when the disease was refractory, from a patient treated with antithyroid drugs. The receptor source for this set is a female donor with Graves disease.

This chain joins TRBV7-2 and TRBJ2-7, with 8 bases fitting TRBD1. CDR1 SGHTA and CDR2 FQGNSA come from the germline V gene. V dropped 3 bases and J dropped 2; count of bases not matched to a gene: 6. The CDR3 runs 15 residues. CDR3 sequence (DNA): TGTGCCAGCAGCTTCTTAGACAGGGGTACCTACGAGCAGTACTTC. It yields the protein CASSFLDRGTYEQYF.

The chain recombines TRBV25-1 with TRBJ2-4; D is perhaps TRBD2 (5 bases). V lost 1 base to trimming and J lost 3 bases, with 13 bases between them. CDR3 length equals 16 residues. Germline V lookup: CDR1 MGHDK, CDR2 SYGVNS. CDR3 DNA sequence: TGTGCCAGCAGTGAATCTAAGGAAGAGGGCAAAAACATTCAGTACTTC. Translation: CASSESKEEGKNIQYF.

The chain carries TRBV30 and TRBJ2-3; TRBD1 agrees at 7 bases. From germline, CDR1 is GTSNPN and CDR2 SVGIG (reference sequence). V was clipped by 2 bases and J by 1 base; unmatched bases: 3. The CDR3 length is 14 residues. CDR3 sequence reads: CAWSRQGGTDTQYF. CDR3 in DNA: TGTGCCTGGAGTCGACAGGGAGGCACAGATACGCAGTATTTT.

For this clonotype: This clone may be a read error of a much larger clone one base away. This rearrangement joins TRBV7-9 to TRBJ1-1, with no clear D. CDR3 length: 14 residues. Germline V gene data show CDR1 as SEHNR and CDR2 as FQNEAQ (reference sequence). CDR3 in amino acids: CASSLLGSNTEASF. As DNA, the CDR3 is TGTGCCAGCAGCTTACTTGGGAGCAACACTGAAGCTTCCTTT.

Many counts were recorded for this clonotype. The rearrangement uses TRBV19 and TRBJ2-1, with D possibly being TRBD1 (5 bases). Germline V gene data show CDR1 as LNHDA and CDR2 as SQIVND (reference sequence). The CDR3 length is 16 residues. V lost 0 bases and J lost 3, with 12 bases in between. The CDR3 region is CASSIDQGVFYNEQFF. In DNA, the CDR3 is TGTGCCAGTAGTATAGATCAGGGCGTGTTCTACAATGAGCAGTTCTTC.

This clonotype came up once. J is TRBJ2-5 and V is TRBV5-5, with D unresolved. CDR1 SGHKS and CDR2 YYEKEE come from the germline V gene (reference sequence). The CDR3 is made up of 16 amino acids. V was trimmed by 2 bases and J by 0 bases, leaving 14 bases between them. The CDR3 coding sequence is TGTGCCAGCAGCTTTGGTCGGAACACCTACCAAGAGACCCAGTACTTC. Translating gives CASSFGRNTYQETQYF.

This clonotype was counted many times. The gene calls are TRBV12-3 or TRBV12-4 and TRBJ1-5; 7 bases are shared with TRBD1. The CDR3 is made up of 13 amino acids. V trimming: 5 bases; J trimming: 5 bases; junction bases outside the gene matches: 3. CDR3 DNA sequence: TGTGCCAGCAGTAACAGGGGCTATCAGCCCCAGCATTTT. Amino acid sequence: CASSNRGYQPQHF.

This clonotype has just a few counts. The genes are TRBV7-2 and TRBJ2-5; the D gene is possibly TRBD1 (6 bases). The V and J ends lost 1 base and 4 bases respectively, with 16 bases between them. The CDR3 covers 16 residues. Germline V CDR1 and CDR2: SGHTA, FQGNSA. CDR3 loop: CASSLEGGDFRETQYF. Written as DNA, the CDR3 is TGTGCCAGCAGCTTAGAAGGGGGAGACTTTCGAGAGACCCAGTACTTC.

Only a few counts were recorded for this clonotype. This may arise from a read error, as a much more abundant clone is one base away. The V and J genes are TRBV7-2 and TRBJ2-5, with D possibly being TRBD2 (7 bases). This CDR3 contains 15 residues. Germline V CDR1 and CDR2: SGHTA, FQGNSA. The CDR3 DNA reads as TGTGCCGGCAGCTTAGAGTGGGAGGGGGGAGAGACCCAGTACTTC. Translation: CAGSLEWEGGETQYF. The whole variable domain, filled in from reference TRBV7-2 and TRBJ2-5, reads GAGVSQSPSNKVTEKGKDVELRCDPISGHTALYWYRQSLGQGLEFLIYFQGNSAPDKSGLPSDRFSAERTGGSVSTLTIQRTQQEDSAVYLCAGSLEWEGGETQYFGPGTRLLVL.

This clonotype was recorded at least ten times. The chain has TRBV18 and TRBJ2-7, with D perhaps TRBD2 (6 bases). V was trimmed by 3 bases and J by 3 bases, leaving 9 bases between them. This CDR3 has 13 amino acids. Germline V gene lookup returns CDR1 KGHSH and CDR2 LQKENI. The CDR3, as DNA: TGTGCCAGCTCACCCTCGGGGGTCTACGAGCAGTACTTC. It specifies CASSPSGVYEQYF. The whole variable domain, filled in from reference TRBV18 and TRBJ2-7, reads NAGVMQNPRHLVRRRGQEARLRCSPMKGHSHVYWYRQLPEEGLKFMVYLQKENIIDESGMPKERFSAEFPKEGPSILRIQQVVRGDSAAYFCASSPSGVYEQYFGPGTRLTVT.

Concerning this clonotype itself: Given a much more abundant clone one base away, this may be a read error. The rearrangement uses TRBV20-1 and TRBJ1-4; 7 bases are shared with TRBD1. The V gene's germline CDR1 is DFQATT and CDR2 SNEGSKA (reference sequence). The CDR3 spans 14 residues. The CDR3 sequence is CSAEAGTVNEKLLF. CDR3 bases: TGCAGTGCGGAAGCCGGGACAGTTAATGAAAAACTGCTTTTT.

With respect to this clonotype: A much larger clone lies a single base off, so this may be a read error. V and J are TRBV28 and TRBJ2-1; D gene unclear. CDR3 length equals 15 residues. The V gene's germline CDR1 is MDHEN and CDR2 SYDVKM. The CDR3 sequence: CAGSPSSGSYNEQFF. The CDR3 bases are TGTGCCGGCAGTCCGAGCTCGGGCTCATACAATGAGCAGTTCTTC.

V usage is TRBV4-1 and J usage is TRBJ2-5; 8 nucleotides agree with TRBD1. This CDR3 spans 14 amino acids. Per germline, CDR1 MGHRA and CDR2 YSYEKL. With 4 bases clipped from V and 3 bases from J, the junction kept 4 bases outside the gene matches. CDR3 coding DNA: TGCGCCAGCAGCCCGACGACAGGGGAAGAGACCCAGTACTTC. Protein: CASSPTTGEETQYF.

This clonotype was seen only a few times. The CDR3 nucleotides are TGTGCCAGCAGCTCTGGCACCGGGACAGGGTACAATGAGCAGTTCTTC. Translated, it gives CASSSGTGTGYNEQFF. V and J are TRBV7-9 and TRBJ2-1, with 9 bases lining up with TRBD1. Trimming took 4 bases from V and 4 from J; bases not matched to a gene: 8. The CDR3 contains 16 residues. Per the germline V gene, CDR1 is SEHNR and CDR2 is FQNEAQ (reference sequence).

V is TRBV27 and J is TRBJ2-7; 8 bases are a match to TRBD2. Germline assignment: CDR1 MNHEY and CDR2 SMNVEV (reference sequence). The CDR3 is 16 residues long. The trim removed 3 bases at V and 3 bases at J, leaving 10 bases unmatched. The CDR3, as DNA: TGTGCCAGCAGTTTTGATCGGGAGGGCCTTGGCTACGAGCAGTACTTC. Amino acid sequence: CASSFDREGLGYEQYF.